Detailed here is one T cell receptor beta chain. This sample was taken from a study of blood T cell repertoires in COVID-19. About the research overall: Samples of COVID-19 (acute and convalescent) were obtained from the United States, Italy and Spain. PBMCs, B-cell-depleted T cells, or T cells were the source of the cDNA or gDNA that made up the material.

Under the authors' procedure: Counts of nucleated cells, estimated from reference gene primer amplification, were obtained. Assay used: immunoSEQ multiplex PCR; TCRdb lists only in-frame clones, some missing. V and J calls and clone size come straight from that table; D and trimming were deduced from the DNA. Among roughly 180,000 clones listed, less than 85% were seen once. Trimming removed 4 bases from V and 2 bases from J; junction bases left unmatched: 4. Per germline, CDR1 SGHRS and CDR2 YFSETQ. This CDR3 contains 14 residues. The receptor's source is a human donor in a cohort sampled during active COVID-19. The source material was peripheral blood. The gene calls are TRBV5-1 and TRBJ2-7, with 9 bases lining up with TRBD2. CDR3 sequence (DNA): TGCGCCAGCAGCCCGTTAGCGGGGGCCTACGAGCAGTACTTC. This encodes CASSPLAGAYEQYF.